The sequence of this T cell receptor (beta chain) was determined in a study of response to subunit inactivated influenza vaccine. Findings and caveats of the study: Authors suggested few new T cells are recruited by each seasonal influenza vaccination.

One entry per CDR3 protein, called by TCRdb with MiXCR from the RT-PCR reads. The sample contains hundreds of thousands of distinct CDR3 sequences, 6% to 9% of which appear only once. The CDR3 spans 18 residues. A note on this clonotype: Antigen specificity is unknown.

Sequencing used PBMCs from blood, obtained 23 to 25 months after vaccination. The chain carries TRBV12-3 or TRBV12-4 and TRBJ1-1; tentatively, D is TRBD1 (6 bases). This clonotype was obtained from a man between 45 and 75 years old who received an inactivated influenza vaccine. The CDR3 here is CTFCLVEVWTDMNTEAFF. The CDR3 coding sequence is TGTACCTTCTGTTTAGTAGAGGTCTGGACAGACATGAACACTGAAGCTTTCTTT.